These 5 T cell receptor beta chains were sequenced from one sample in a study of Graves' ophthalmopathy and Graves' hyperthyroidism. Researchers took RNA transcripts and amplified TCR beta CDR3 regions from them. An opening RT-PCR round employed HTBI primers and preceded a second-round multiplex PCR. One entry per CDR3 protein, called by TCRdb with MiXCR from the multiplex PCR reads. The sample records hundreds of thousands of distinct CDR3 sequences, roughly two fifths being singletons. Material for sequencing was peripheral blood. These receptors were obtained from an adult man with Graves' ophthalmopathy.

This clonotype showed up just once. The CDR3 loop reads CSASSLAGSEQYF. The CDR3, as DNA: TGCAGTGCTAGTTCCCTAGCGGGAAGCGAGCAGTACTTC. This rearrangement joins TRBV20-1 to TRBJ2-7, with TRBD2 matching over 9 bases. The CDR3 totals 13 residues. The germline V gene encodes CDR1 DFQATT and CDR2 SNEGSKA (reference sequence). The V and J ends lost 3 bases and 6 bases, in that order; junction bases with no gene match: 6.

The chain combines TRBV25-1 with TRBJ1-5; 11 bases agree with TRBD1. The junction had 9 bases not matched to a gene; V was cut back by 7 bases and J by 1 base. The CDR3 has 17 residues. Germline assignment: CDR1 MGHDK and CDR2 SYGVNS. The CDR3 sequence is CASTSDRGLDSNQPQHF. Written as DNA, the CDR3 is TGTGCCAGCACCTCGGACAGGGGGCTTGACAGCAATCAGCCCCAGCATTTT. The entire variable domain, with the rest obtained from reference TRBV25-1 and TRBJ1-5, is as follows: EADIYQTPRYLVIGTGKKITLECSQTMGHDKMYWYQQDPGMELHLIHYSYGVNSTEKGDLSSESTVSRIRTEHFPLTLESARPSHTSQYLCASTSDRGLDSNQPQHFGDGTRLSIL.

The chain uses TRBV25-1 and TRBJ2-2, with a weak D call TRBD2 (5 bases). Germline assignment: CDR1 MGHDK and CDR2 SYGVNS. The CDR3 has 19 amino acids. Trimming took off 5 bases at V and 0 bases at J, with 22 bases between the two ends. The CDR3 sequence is CASSLRPWTGNANTGELFF. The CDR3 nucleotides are TGTGCCAGCAGTTTAAGGCCGTGGACGGGAAACGCGAACACCGGGGAGCTGTTTTTT.

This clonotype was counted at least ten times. The CDR3 bases are TGCGCCAGCAGCTTGGGGAGGGGAGGAGAAAAACTGTTTTTT. Residues: CASSLGRGGEKLFF. The V gene is TRBV5-1, the J gene TRBJ1-4; the D gene is possibly TRBD1 (5 bases). Germline CDR1 SGHRS, CDR2 YFSETQ. This CDR3 has 14 residues. The germline V and J ends were trimmed by 0 bases and 8 bases, with 11 bases remaining between them.

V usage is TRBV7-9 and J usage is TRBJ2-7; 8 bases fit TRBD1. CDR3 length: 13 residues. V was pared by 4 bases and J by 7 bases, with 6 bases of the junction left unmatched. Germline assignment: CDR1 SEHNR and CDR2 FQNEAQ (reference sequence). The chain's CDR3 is CASSSTGVGEQYF. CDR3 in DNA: TGTGCCAGCAGCTCGACAGGGGTCGGAGAGCAGTACTTC.